These 14 T cell receptor beta chains were all obtained from the same sample, sequenced in a study of T cells in Graves' hyperthyroidism and ophthalmopathy. Using RNA transcripts as the source, TCR beta CDR3 regions were amplified. The TCR CDR3 first-round RT-PCR relied on the HTBI primer set. Each CDR3 protein gets one entry after TCRdb re-called the multiplex PCR reads with MiXCR. Of around 580,000 distinct CDR3 sequences in the sample, about half were seen once. Sample: peripheral blood or thyroid tissue (not recorded which). The origin of the receptors is a woman younger than 30 with Graves' hyperthyroidism.

In this sample, this clonotype turned up many times. The chain carries TRBV10-3 and TRBJ2-3; 10 nucleotides line up with TRBD2. V lost 4 bases to trimming and J lost 4 bases; unmatched junction nucleotides: 5. The V gene's germline CDR1 is ENHRY and CDR2 SYGVKD. There are 15 residues in the CDR3. CDR3 DNA: TGTGCCATCAGTGCGACTAGCGGGTCGTCAGATACGCAGTATTTT. Translation gives CAISATSGSSDTQYF.

Many counts were recorded for this clonotype. The chain links TRBV29-1 to TRBJ1-1; possibly TRBD1 for D (5 bases). There are 13 residues in the CDR3. Germline V gives CDR1 SQVTM, CDR2 ANQGSEA. Between the trimmed V and J ends, which lost 5 bases and 3 bases, there was a span of 13 bases. CDR3 in DNA: TGCAGCGTTCGGACCGGGGGGGACACTGAAGCTTTCTTT. Protein sequence: CSVRTGGDTEAFF.

With regard to this clonotype: One junction end does not reproduce the germline sequence, and a read error may be involved. The chain has TRBV3-1 and TRBJ1-1; D may be TRBD1 (5 bases). The CDR3 has 14 residues. CDR1 and CDR2 from the germline V gene are LGHDT and YNNKEL (reference sequence). The chain's CDR3 is CASGQDPGATEAFF. Written as DNA, the CDR3 is TGTGCCAGCGGCCAAGACCCCGGGGCCACTGAAGCCTTCTTT.

To note about this clonotype: A much larger clone lies a single base off, so this may be a read error. The genes are TRBV7-2 and TRBJ1-1, with 7 positions matching TRBD1. The CDR3 has 17 residues. Germline CDR1 is SGHTA and CDR2 is FQGNSA. The CDR3 sequence is CASSLSWSGGEVTGAFF. CDR3 sequence (DNA): TGTGCCAGCAGTTTATCATGGTCAGGGGGGGAGGTTACTGGAGCTTTCTTT.

The sample holds a few counts of this clonotype. V gene TRBV4-1 combines with J gene TRBJ1-3, with D perhaps matching TRBD1 (5 bases). Looked up from germline, CDR1 is MGHRA and CDR2 is YSYEKL. CDR3 size: 15 residues. Trimming removed 2 bases from V and 4 bases from J, with 12 bases in between. CDR3 nucleotide sequence: TGCGCCAGCAGCCAATCTAGGGGATTCGGAAACACCATATATTTT. It encodes CASSQSRGFGNTIYF.

This clonotype came up many times. The rearrangement joins TRBV4-2 to TRBJ2-2; a weak D match, TRBD2 (6 bases). Germline V gene sequence: CDR1 LGHNA, CDR2 YNFKEQ. V lost 4 bases, J lost 9 bases, and 18 bases lay in between. The CDR3 has 15 residues. CDR3 in DNA: TGTGCCAGCAGCCGCGGGGCACTCCAGGCCAGGGAGCTGTTTTTT. Its protein product is CASSRGALQARELFF.

Worth noting for this clonotype: This may be a read error, as it is one base from a much larger clone. The chain employs TRBV6-1 and TRBJ2-7, with a weak D call TRBD1 (6 bases). Trimming removed 6 bases at V and 3 bases at J, with 21 bases between. Germline CDR1 is MNHNS and CDR2 is SASEGT. The length of the CDR3 is 16 residues. The CDR3 coding sequence is TGTGCCAGCAGCCCCAAGACAGGAAACAGTTTCTACGAGCAGTACTTC. This gives the protein CASSPKTGNSFYEQYF.

V usage is TRBV20-1 and J usage is TRBJ1-1; 9 nucleotides match TRBD1. Germline values: CDR1 DFQATT, CDR2 SNEGSKA (reference sequence). Trimming cost V 3 bases and J 7 bases; bases outside gene matches: 6. CDR3 length equals 13 residues. The CDR3 DNA sequence: TGCAGTGCTAGTGGTTTGGGACAGGGTGAAGCTTTCTTT. Translation: CSASGLGQGEAFF.

As for this clonotype: A much larger clone is a single base away; this may be a read error. V is TRBV6-2 or TRBV6-3 and J is TRBJ1-2; D unclear. V was shortened by 0 bases and J by 3 bases, with 14 bases between the two germline ends. In germline, CDR1 is MNHEY, CDR2 SVGEGT. The CDR3 has 16 amino acids. The CDR3 coding sequence is TGTGCCAGCAGTTACTCTCCAGGACGATATGACTATGGCTACACCTTC. Translated: CASSYSPGRYDYGYTF.

This clonotype was seen repeatedly, ten times or more. The CDR3 loop reads CSVEEHAYEQYF. The CDR3 DNA follows: TGCAGCGTTGAAGAACATGCCTACGAGCAGTACTTC. The chain employs TRBV29-1 and TRBJ2-7, with D hard to call. The V and J ends lost 0 bases and 2 bases respectively, with 5 bases between them. Germline CDR1 and CDR2: SQVTM and ANQGSEA. The CDR3 contains 12 residues.

Only one count was recorded for this clonotype. The CDR3 is CASRTGTAVNTEAFF. For the CDR3, the DNA is TGTGCCAGTAGGACCGGGACAGCAGTGAACACTGAAGCTTTCTTT. The rearrangement uses TRBV19 and TRBJ1-1, with 7 bases matching TRBD1. Looked up from germline, CDR1 is LNHDA and CDR2 is SQIVND (reference sequence). The CDR3 contains 15 residues. The junction had 7 bases not matched to a gene; V was cut back by 6 bases and J by 0 bases.

The chain has TRBV7-3 and TRBJ1-5; D gene ambiguous. The CDR3 extends over 14 amino acids. Germline V lookup: CDR1 SGHTA, CDR2 FQGTGA. V dropped 2 bases and J dropped 14 bases, with 19 bases sitting between them. The CDR3 region is CASSLDGFTSNEHF. DNA for the CDR3: TGTGCCAGCAGCTTAGACGGATTTACTAGCAATGAGCATTTT. The full variable domain, rest sourced from reference TRBV7-3 and TRBJ1-5, is GAGVSQTPSNKVTEKGKYVELRCDPISGHTALYWYRQSLGQGPEFLIYFQGTGAADDSGLPNDRFFAVRPEGSVSTLKIQRTERGDSAVYLCASSLDGFTSNEHFGDGTRLSIL.

This sequence joins TRBV7-3 and TRBJ2-7, with D perhaps matching TRBD2 (6 bases). The tail of the sequence fits TRBJ2-5 better, so the J call may be wrong. The germline CDR1 and CDR2 sequences are SGHTA and FQGTGA. This CDR3 has 16 residues. The CDR3 reads CASSPKTDRGRETQYF. DNA of the CDR3: TGTGCCAGCAGCCCCAAGACTGATCGGGGGAGGGAGACCCAGTACTTC.

V is TRBV6-5 and J is TRBJ1-6, with a weak D call TRBD1 (6 bases). The CDR3 consists of 17 residues. The germline CDR1 and CDR2 sequences are MNHEY and SVGAGI. Trimming took 1 base from V and 7 from J, leaving 17 bases between them. CDR3 in amino acids: CASSYFPWQGPNSPLHF. CDR3 bases: TGTGCCAGCAGTTACTTCCCCTGGCAGGGGCCAAATTCACCCCTCCACTTT.